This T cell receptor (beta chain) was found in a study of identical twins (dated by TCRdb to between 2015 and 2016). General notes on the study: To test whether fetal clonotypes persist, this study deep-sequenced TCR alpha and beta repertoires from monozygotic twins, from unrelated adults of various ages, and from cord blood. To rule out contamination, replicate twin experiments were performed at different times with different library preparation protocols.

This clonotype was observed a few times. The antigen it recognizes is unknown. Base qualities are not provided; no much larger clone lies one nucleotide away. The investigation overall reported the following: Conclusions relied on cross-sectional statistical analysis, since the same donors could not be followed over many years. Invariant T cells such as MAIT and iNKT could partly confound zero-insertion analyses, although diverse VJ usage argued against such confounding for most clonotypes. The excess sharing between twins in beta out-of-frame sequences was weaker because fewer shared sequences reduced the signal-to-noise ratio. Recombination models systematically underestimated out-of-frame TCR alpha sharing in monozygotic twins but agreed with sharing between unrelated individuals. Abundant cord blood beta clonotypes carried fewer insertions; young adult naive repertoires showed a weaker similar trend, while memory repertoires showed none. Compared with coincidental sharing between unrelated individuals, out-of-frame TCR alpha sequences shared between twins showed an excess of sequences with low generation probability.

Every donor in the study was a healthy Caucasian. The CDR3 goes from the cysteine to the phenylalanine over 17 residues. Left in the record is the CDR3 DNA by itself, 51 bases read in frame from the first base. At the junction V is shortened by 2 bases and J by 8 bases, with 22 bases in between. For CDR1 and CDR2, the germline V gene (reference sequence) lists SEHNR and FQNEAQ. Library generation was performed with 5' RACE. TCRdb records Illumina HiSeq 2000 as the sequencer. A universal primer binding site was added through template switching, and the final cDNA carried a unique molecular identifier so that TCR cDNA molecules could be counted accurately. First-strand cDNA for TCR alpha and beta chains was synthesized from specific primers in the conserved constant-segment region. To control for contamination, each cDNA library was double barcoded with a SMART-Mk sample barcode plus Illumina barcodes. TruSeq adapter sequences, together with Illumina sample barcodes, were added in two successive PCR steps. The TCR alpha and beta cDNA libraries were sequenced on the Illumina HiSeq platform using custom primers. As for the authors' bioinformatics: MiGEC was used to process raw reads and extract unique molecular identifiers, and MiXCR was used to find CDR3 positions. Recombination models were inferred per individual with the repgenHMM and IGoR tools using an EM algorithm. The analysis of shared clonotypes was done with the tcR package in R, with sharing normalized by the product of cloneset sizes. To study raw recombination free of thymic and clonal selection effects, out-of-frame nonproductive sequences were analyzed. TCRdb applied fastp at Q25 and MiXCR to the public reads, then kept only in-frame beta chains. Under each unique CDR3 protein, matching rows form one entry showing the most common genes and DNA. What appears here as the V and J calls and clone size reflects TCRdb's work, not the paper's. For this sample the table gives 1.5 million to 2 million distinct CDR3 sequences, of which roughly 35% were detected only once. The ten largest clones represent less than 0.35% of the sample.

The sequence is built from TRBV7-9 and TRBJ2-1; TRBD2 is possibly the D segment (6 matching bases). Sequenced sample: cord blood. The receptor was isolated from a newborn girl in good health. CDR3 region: CASSLSRVIGSGDEQFF. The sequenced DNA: TGTGCCAGCAGCTTAAGTAGGGTTATCGGGAGTGGCGATGAGCAGTTCTTC. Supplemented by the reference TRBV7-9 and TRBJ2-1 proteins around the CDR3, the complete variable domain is DTGVSQNPRHKITKRGQNVTFRCDPISEHNRLYWYRQTLGQGPEFLTYFQNEAQLEKSRLLSDRFSAERPKGSFSTLEIQRTEQGDSAMYLCASSLSRVIGSGDEQFFGPGTRLTVL.